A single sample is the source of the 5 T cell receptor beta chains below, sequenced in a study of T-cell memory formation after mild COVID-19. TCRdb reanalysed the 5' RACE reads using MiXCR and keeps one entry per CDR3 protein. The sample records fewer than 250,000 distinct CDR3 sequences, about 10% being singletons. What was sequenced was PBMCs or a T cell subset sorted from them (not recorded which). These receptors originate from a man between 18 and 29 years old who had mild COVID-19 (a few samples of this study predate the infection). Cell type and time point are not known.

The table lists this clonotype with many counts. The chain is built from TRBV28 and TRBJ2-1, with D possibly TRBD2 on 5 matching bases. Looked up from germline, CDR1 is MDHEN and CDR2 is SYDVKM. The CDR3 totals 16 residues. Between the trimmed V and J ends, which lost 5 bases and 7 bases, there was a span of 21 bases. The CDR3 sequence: CASSPRGRPGENEQFF. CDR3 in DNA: TGTGCCAGCAGTCCGAGAGGGAGACCCGGGGAGAATGAGCAGTTCTTC.

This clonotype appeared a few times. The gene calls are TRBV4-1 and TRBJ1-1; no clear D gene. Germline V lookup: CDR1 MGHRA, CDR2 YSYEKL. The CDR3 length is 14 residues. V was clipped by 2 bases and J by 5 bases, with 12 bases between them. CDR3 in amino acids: CASSQRWAGTEAFF. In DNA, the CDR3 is TGCGCCAGCAGCCAAAGATGGGCGGGGACTGAAGCTTTCTTT.

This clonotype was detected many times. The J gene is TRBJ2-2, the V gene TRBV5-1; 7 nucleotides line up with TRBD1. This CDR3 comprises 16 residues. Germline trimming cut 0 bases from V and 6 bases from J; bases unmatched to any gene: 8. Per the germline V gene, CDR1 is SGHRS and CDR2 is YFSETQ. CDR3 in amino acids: CASSLGQGPGAGELFF. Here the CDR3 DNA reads TGCGCCAGCAGCTTGGGACAGGGTCCCGGCGCCGGGGAGCTGTTTTTT. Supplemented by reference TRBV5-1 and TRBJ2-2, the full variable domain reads KAGVTQTPRYLIKTRGQQVTLSCSPISGHRSVSWYQQTPGQGLQFLFEYFSETQRNKGNFPGRFSGRQFSNSRSEMNVSTLELGDSALYLCASSLGQGPGAGELFFGEGSRLTVL.

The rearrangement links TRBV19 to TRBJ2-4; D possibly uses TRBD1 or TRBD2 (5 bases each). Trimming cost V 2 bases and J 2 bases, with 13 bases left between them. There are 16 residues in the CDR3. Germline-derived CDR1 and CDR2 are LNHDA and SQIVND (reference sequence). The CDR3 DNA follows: TGTGCCAGTAGTATATCGGGGACGGGAACCAAAAACATTCAGTACTTC. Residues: CASSISGTGTKNIQYF.

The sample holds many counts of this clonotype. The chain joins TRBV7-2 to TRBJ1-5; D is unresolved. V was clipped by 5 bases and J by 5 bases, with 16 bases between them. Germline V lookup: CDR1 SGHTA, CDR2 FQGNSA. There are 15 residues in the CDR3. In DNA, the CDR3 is TGTGCCAGCAGCCCGGGCGGGCGTAAGGATCAGCCCCAGCATTTT. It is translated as CASSPGGRKDQPQHF.